Below, 2 T cell receptor beta chains from the same sample are listed, as sequenced in a study of identical twins. TCRdb re-analysed the 5' RACE reads in MiXCR, keeping a single row per CDR3 protein. The sample shows about 150,000 distinct CDR3 sequences, 3% to 4% of them seen only once. The sequencing sample was made of memory T cells sorted from blood. The receptors come from a man aged 18 to 35 in good health.

Many counts were recorded for this clonotype. The chain employs TRBV19 and TRBJ1-5, with 10 bases aligning to TRBD1. Germline CDR1 is LNHDA and CDR2 is SQIVND (reference sequence). The V gene end was trimmed by 4 bases and the J gene end by 8 bases; junction bases not matched to a gene: 5. The CDR3 totals 14 residues. CDR3 protein: CASSNDRGPEPQHF. The DNA for the CDR3 is TGTGCCAGTAGTAACGACAGGGGGCCTGAGCCCCAGCATTTT.

This clonotype was recorded at least ten times. V and J are TRBV10-3 and TRBJ1-6, with 8 nucleotides matching TRBD1. V lost 11 bases to trimming and J lost 10 bases; unmatched junction nucleotides: 16. There are 15 residues in the CDR3. Germline CDR1 ENHRY, CDR2 SYGVKD. This CDR3 reads CALRTGLTQDSPLHF. The CDR3 DNA follows: TGTGCCCTTCGGACAGGGCTAACCCAGGACTCACCCCTCCACTTT.